The sample holds many counts of the clone carrying this TCR beta chain. The antigen remains unidentified. This record belongs to a study of CD8 T cells in ankylosing spondylitis. Researchers built TCR beta libraries using quantitative 5'-RACE with molecular barcodes. TCRdb re-derived calls from the 5' RACE reads in MiXCR, one entry per CDR3 protein. The sample lists around 330,000 distinct CDR3 sequences; approximately 10% were seen once. V shed 6 bases and J 6 bases; nucleotides not matched to a gene: 11. Germline V gives CDR1 MNHEY, CDR2 SVGEGT. The CDR3 has 16 residues. The study, taken as a whole, reports: Reportedly, disease-linked clones are significantly enriched in ankylosing spondylitis patients' matched synovial fluid. Previously reported in reactive arthritis synovial fluid and blood were some of the motif variants. A motif in TCR beta, a set of several highly homologous variants, appeared characteristic of ankylosing spondylitis blood.

Sequencing used blood, either unsorted or a sorted T cell fraction (not recorded which). This sequence was found in a female donor with ankylosing spondylitis or in good health (not recorded which). The chain is built from TRBV6-2 or TRBV6-3 and TRBJ2-1; 10 bases match TRBD2. CDR3 residues: CASSRDFSGGRNEQFF. The DNA for the CDR3 is TGTGCCAGCAGCCGAGATTTTAGCGGGGGGCGCAATGAGCAGTTCTTC.